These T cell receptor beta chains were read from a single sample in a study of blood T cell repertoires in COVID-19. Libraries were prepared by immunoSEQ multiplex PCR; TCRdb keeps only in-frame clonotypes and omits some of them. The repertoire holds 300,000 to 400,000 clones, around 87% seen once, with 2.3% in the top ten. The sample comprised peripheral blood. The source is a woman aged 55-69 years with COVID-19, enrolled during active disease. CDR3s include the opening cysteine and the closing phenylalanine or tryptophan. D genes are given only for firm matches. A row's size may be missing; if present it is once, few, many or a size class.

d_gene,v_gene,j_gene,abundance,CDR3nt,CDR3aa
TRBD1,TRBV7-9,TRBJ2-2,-,TGTGCCAGCAGGGGGACAGGCTATTCGAACACCGGGGAGCTGTTTTTT,CASRGTGYSNTGELFF
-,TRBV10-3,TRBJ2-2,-,TGTGCCATCAGAACATTTCAGTCCGGGGAGCTGTTTTTT,CAIRTFQSGELFF
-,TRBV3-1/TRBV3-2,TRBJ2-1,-,TGTGCCAGCAGCCAAGATCTGGGGGGGCCCTACAATGAGCAGTTCTTC,CASSQDLGGPYNEQFF
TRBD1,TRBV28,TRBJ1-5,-,TGTGCCAGCAGCCCTACAGGGGCGAATCAGCCCCAGCATTTT,CASSPTGANQPQHF
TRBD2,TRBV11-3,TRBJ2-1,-,TGTGCCAGCAGCCTTGGGGGGGAGTATGAGCAGTTCTTC,CASSLGGEYEQFF
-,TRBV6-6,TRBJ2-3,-,TGTGCCAGCACCCCGGAGGGAAGAGGAGATACGCAGTATTTT,CASTPEGRGDTQYF
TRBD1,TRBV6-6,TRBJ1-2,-,TGTGCCAGCAGTTCCCCAGCCCTGACAGGGCACTATGGCTACACCTTC,CASSSPALTGHYGYTF
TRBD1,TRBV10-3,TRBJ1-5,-,TGTGCCATCGCCAGTGCAGGGGGCGATCAGCCCCAGCATTTT,CAIASAGGDQPQHF
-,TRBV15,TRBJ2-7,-,TGTGCCACCAGCAGAGATCTGGCCTCCTACGAGCAGTACTTC,CATSRDLASYEQYF
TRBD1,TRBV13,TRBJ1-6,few,TGTGCCAGCAGTCCCGACAGGGTAAATTCACCCCTCCACTTT,CASSPDRVNSPLHF